The clone carrying this TCR beta chain was seen repeatedly, ten times or more. What it binds is unknown. The V end was cut by 0 bases, the J end by 4 bases, with 16 bases between. Germline assignment: CDR1 SGHRS and CDR2 YFSETQ. This CDR3 has 16 amino acids. RNA transcripts were the template for amplifying TCR beta CDR3 regions. TCR CDR3 regions were first amplified by RT-PCR with HTBI primers. TCRdb re-analysed the multiplex PCR reads in MiXCR, keeping a single row per CDR3 protein. The data hold a few hundred thousand distinct CDR3 sequences, with less than 25% observed a single time. This sample was included in a study of T cells in Graves' hyperthyroidism and ophthalmopathy. Overall study findings and caveats: For ophthalmopathy, model prediction preceded onset by a median roughly 6.2 months.

This clonotype was sampled from a man aged 18 to 35 with Graves' hyperthyroidism. This chain joins TRBV5-1 and TRBJ1-1; D gene unclear. Sequenced: blood. The CDR3 region has the DNA TGCGCCAGCAGCTTGGCTCTCGGAGGGAGTAGCACTGAAGCTTTCTTT. It specifies CASSLALGGSSTEAFF.